This TCR beta chain was retrieved from a study of cytomegalovirus exposure and HLA in healthy donors. Unmatched junction bases numbered 6, after V lost 4 bases and J lost 4 bases. The CDR3 spans 15 residues. From germline, CDR1 is MDHEN and CDR2 SYDVKM. PCR amplification relied on 60 Vbeta primers (plus 13 Jbeta primers). TCRdb's table, derived via immunoSEQ multiplex PCR, lists solely in-frame clones and lacks some. The repertoire includes about 120,000 clones, approximately 74% of them detected once, and approximately 7% sits in the top ten. Input material: PBMCs. V is TRBV28 and J is TRBJ2-7; TRBD1 agrees at 11 bases. The receptor comes from a male donor in good health and CMV-seronegative. The chain's CDR3 is CASSYGQGAGYEQYF. CDR3 bases: TGTGCCAGCAGTTACGGACAGGGGGCGGGTTACGAGCAGTACTTC.